Following are 30 T cell receptor beta chains from one sample sequenced in a study of T cells in Graves' hyperthyroidism and ophthalmopathy. Researchers took RNA transcripts and amplified the TCR beta CDR3 regions from them. A first-round RT-PCR of the TCR CDR3 used the HTBI primer set. TCRdb fed the multiplex PCR reads into MiXCR, producing one record per CDR3 protein. The sample has hundreds of thousands of distinct CDR3 sequences; over 35% are singletons. The sequenced sample was blood. All receptors derive from a man younger than 35 with Graves' hyperthyroidism.

The CDR3 loop is CSASTGASTEKLFF. The CDR3 coding sequence is TGCAGCGCCTCGACAGGGGCTAGCACTGAAAAACTGTTTTTT. The chain joins TRBV29-1 to TRBJ1-4; 8 bases agree with TRBD1. Germline trimming cut 7 bases from V and 7 bases from J; bases unmatched to any gene: 11. This CDR3 contains 14 residues. Germline V CDR1 and CDR2: SQVTM, ANQGSEA. Looking up the rest from reference TRBV29-1 and TRBJ1-4 gives the full variable domain: SAVISQKPSRDICQRGTSLTIQCQVDSQVTMMFWYRQQPGQSLTLIATANQGSEATYESGFVIDKFPISRPNLTFSTLTVSNMSPEDSSIYLCSASTGASTEKLFFGSGTQLSVL.

This clonotype was found a few times. The J gene is TRBJ2-2, the V gene TRBV7-9; possibly TRBD2 for D (6 bases). Germline assignment: CDR1 SEHNR and CDR2 FQNEAQ (reference sequence). With 1 base removed from V and 6 bases from J, the gap between germline ends came to 15 bases. This CDR3 comprises 16 residues. Written as DNA, the CDR3 is TGTGCCAGCAGCTTAGAAGGAGGGGACGGGGCCGGGGAGCTGTTTTTT. Translated, it gives CASSLEGGDGAGELFF.

The chain has TRBV20-1 and TRBJ2-7; D is unresolved. Germline assignment: CDR1 DFQATT and CDR2 SNEGSKA (reference sequence). This CDR3 is 12 amino acids long. The CDR3 is CSLGRTPYEQYF. As DNA, the CDR3 is TGCAGCTTAGGCAGGACCCCCTACGAGCAGTACTTC.

The V gene is TRBV12-3 or TRBV12-4, the J gene TRBJ1-2; TRBD1 is a possible D gene (6 bases). The CDR3 consists of 13 residues. V lost 4 bases to trimming and J lost 13 bases, with 19 bases between them. This CDR3 reads CASSSDGQLWRTF. The DNA for the CDR3 is TGTGCCAGCAGTTCCGACGGACAGCTATGGCGCACCTTC.

The chain is built from TRBV5-1 and TRBJ1-1; D perhaps matches TRBD1 (6 bases). V was pared by 4 bases and J by 8 bases, with 18 bases between. The CDR3 consists of 14 residues. The germline V gene has CDR1 SGHRS and CDR2 YFSETQ. CDR3 region: CASSPRGGGREAFF. DNA of the CDR3: TGCGCCAGCAGCCCTAGGGGGGGCGGAAGGGAAGCTTTCTTT.

The V call is TRBV12-3 or TRBV12-4, the J call TRBJ1-5; 7 nucleotides line up with TRBD1. V trimming: 4 bases; J trimming: 7 bases; junction bases outside the gene matches: 10. The CDR3 has 15 amino acids. In nucleotides, the CDR3 is TGTGCCAGCAGTTCTACCCGGGACAGAGACCAGCCCCAGCATTTT. Its protein product is CASSSTRDRDQPQHF.

There are many counts of this clonotype. The chain carries TRBV29-1 and TRBJ2-7; a weak D match, TRBD1 (5 bases). The V and J ends lost 4 bases and 1 base respectively, with 8 bases between them. Per germline, CDR1 SQVTM and CDR2 ANQGSEA. This CDR3 contains 12 residues. The CDR3 sequence: CSVVKGSYEQYF. Written as DNA, the CDR3 is TGCAGCGTTGTAAAGGGGTCCTACGAGCAGTACTTC.

This clonotype was recorded many times. The chain recombines TRBV20-1 with TRBJ2-7; D not resolved. The CDR3 runs to 13 residues. Germline V gene data show CDR1 as DFQATT and CDR2 as SNEGSKA (reference sequence). Trimming shortened V by 5 bases and J by 4 bases, and 15 bases separated the two germline ends. This chain's CDR3 is CSAPETLGYEQYF. As DNA, the CDR3 is TGCAGTGCTCCCGAGACCCTTGGGTACGAGCAGTACTTC.

This clonotype came up once. CDR3 DNA: TGTGCCAGCAGTCCTCGCCAGGAGCTATCCTACGAGCAGTACTTC. It translates to CASSPRQELSYEQYF. The chain combines TRBV7-9 with TRBJ2-7, with unresolved D. The CDR3 covers 15 residues. Germline CDR1 is SEHNR and CDR2 is FQNEAQ (reference sequence). Trimming pared 6 bases from V and 1 base from J, leaving 16 bases between.

The rearrangement links TRBV7-9 to TRBJ1-4; 9 nucleotides line up with TRBD1. The trim removed 5 bases at V and 6 bases at J, leaving 7 bases unmatched. Germline V CDR1 and CDR2: SEHNR, FQNEAQ (reference sequence). The CDR3 spans 15 residues. The CDR3 sequence is CASSQSTGGDEKLFF. The CDR3 coding sequence is TGTGCCAGCAGCCAGTCTACAGGGGGCGATGAAAAACTGTTTTTT.

The chain recombines TRBV20-1 with TRBJ2-5, with D maybe TRBD2 (6 bases). This CDR3 contains 14 residues. Germline V gene sequence: CDR1 DFQATT, CDR2 SNEGSKA (reference sequence). V was shortened by 6 bases and J by 4 bases, with 18 bases between the two germline ends. The CDR3 reads CSANLGTPRETQYF. DNA for the CDR3: TGCAGTGCCAACCTCGGGACTCCCCGAGAGACCCAGTACTTC.

This clonotype was recorded many times. The genes are TRBV29-1 and TRBJ1-3; maybe TRBD1 (5 bases). This CDR3 is built from 13 residues. Germline V lookup: CDR1 SQVTM, CDR2 ANQGSEA. The V end was cut by 3 bases, the J end by 2 bases, with 8 bases between. The CDR3 DNA follows: TGCAGCGTTGACCGGGGGGCTGGAAACACCATATATTTT. It is translated as CSVDRGAGNTIYF.

This clonotype was seen once. J is TRBJ2-5 and V is TRBV9, with TRBD2 matching over 8 bases. There are 18 residues in the CDR3. Unmatched junction bases numbered 15, after V lost 4 bases and J lost 1 base. Looked up from germline, CDR1 is SGDLS and CDR2 is YYNGEE. The CDR3 is CASSQDWPGGGTQETQYF. The CDR3, as DNA: TGTGCCAGCAGCCAAGATTGGCCCGGGGGGGGAACCCAAGAGACCCAGTACTTC.

The chain is built from TRBV6-2 or TRBV6-3 and TRBJ1-2, with D tentatively TRBD1 (5 bases). Germline V gene lookup returns CDR1 MNHEY and CDR2 SVGEGT. V lost 2 bases and J lost 4, with 11 bases in between. The CDR3 consists of 14 residues. The chain's CDR3 is CASSYVGGPYGYTF. DNA for the CDR3: TGTGCCAGCAGTTACGTCGGGGGACCCTATGGCTACACCTTC.

This clonotype was detected a few times. This may be a read error: a much more frequent sequence differs by one nucleotide. V usage is TRBV3-1 and J usage is TRBJ2-2; D is unclear. The V end was cut by 4 bases, the J end by 7 bases, with 7 bases between. The CDR3 runs 12 residues. Germline assignment: CDR1 LGHDT and CDR2 YNNKEL (reference sequence). DNA of the CDR3: TGTGCCAGCAGCCTACGACTCGGGGAGCTGTTTTTT. Protein: CASSLRLGELFF.

This clonotype was observed a few times. This chain joins TRBV10-3 and TRBJ1-1; TRBD1 matches 8 bases. Trimming at V came to 10 bases and at J to 8 bases, leaving 21 bases not matched to a gene. The length of the CDR3 is 16 residues. Germline assignment: CDR1 ENHRY and CDR2 SYGVKD. In DNA, the CDR3 is TGTGCCACCCTAATCCCGGGACAGGCCTCGGTGGTAGAAGCTTTCTTT. This translates into CATLIPGQASVVEAFF.

This clonotype was observed many times. The chain is built from TRBV2 and TRBJ2-2; no clear D. This CDR3 spans 14 amino acids. V dropped 3 bases and J dropped 0 bases, with 5 bases sitting between them. Germline CDR1 SNHLY, CDR2 FYNNEI. The CDR3 reads CASSDRTNTGELFF. For the CDR3, the DNA is TGTGCCAGCAGTGACCGAACGAACACCGGGGAGCTGTTTTTT.

This chain joins TRBV7-8 and TRBJ2-7; maybe TRBD2 (5 bases). The CDR3 runs to 16 residues. Germline V gives CDR1 SGHVS, CDR2 FQNEAQ. The V end lost 3 bases, the J end lost 0 bases, and 15 bases lay between the germline ends. CDR3 sequence (DNA): TGTGCCAGCAGCTTGGAAAGCGGAGCGAGCTCCTACGAGCAGTACTTC. Protein: CASSLESGASSYEQYF.

V usage is TRBV2 and J usage is TRBJ1-2; no definite D call. The germline V and J ends were trimmed by 3 bases and 3 bases, with 11 bases remaining between them. Germline values: CDR1 SNHLY, CDR2 FYNNEI. The CDR3 length is 14 residues. The CDR3 nucleotides read TGTGCCAGCAGTGAGCAGGCTGCTTACTATGGCTACACCTTC. Translation gives CASSEQAAYYGYTF. Full variable domain (missing parts from reference TRBV2 and TRBJ1-2): EPEVTQTPSHQVTQMGQEVILRCVPISNHLYFYWYRQILGQKVEFLVSFYNNEISEKSEIFDDQFSVERPDGSNFTLKIRSTKLEDSAMYFCASSEQAAYYGYTFGSGTRLTVV.

This clonotype has just one count. This rearrangement joins TRBV2 to TRBJ1-5; tentative D call: TRBD1 (6 bases). The V gene's germline CDR1 is SNHLY and CDR2 FYNNEI. The CDR3 runs 12 residues. V lost 7 bases to trimming and J lost 6 bases, with 10 bases between them. The CDR3 nucleotides are TGTGCCAGCAACGTCAGGGGTCAGCCCCAGCATTTT. It codes for CASNVRGQPQHF.

This clonotype was recorded at least ten times. The chain has TRBV19 and TRBJ1-2; TRBD1 matches at 7 bases. Germline V gives CDR1 LNHDA, CDR2 SQIVND (reference sequence). The V segment lost 10 bases and the J segment 1 base; nucleotides outside the gene matches: 6. The CDR3 is 13 amino acids. The CDR3 coding sequence is TGTGCCACCTCCCGACAGGGTAACTATGGCTACACCTTC. This sequence encodes CATSRQGNYGYTF.

The chain recombines TRBV9 with TRBJ2-2, with unresolved D. CDR1 and CDR2 (germline): SGDLS, YYNGEE. The CDR3 loop spans 16 amino acids. Trimming pared 4 bases from V and 3 bases from J, leaving 16 bases between. CDR3 sequence reads: CASSLGRMLDTGELFF. As DNA, the CDR3 is TGTGCCAGCAGCTTAGGCCGTATGCTCGACACCGGGGAGCTGTTTTTT.

In this sample, this clonotype turned up many times. This chain joins TRBV10-3 and TRBJ1-1; no definite D call. Germline V gene lookup returns CDR1 ENHRY and CDR2 SYGVKD. The CDR3 extends over 12 amino acids. V was trimmed by 2 bases and J by 7 bases, leaving 8 bases between them. The CDR3 region has the DNA TGTGCCATCAGTGAGGGAACGGTTGAAGCTTTCTTT. This gives the protein CAISEGTVEAFF.

In this sample, this clonotype turned up a few times. This sequence joins TRBV12-3 or TRBV12-4 and TRBJ1-2; 7 bases match TRBD1. This CDR3 is built from 17 residues. Germline trimming cut 4 bases from V and 5 bases from J; bases unmatched to any gene: 16. CDR3 sequence: CASSSRQQGKGWYGYTF. CDR3 nucleotide sequence: TGTGCCAGCAGTTCCAGACAACAGGGGAAGGGGTGGTATGGCTACACCTTC.

Of note for this clonotype: This may be a read error: a much more frequent sequence differs by one nucleotide. The V gene is TRBV10-3, the J gene TRBJ1-4; 8 positions agree with TRBD1. The CDR3 sequence is 14 residues long. Germline-derived CDR1 and CDR2 are ENHRY and SYGVKD. The J segment lost 6 bases and the V segment lost 4 bases, leaving 4 bases of the junction unmatched. CDR3 in amino acids: CAISAGGSDEKLFF. The CDR3 nucleotides read TGTGCCATCAGTGCAGGGGGCTCGGATGAAAAACTGTTTTTT.

CDR3 in DNA: TGTGCCAGCAGTTACCGGACAGGGGAGAACACTGAAGCTTTCTTT. Protein sequence: CASSYRTGENTEAFF. The J gene is TRBJ1-1, the V gene TRBV7-3; TRBD1 matches 9 bases. This CDR3 spans 15 amino acids. V trimming: 6 bases; J trimming: 1 base; junction bases outside the gene matches: 6. Germline V gene lookup returns CDR1 SGHTA and CDR2 FQGTGA.

About this clonotype: A much larger clone is a single base away; this may be a read error. The CDR3 sequence: CGVLGQPSSTEAFF. The CDR3 region has the DNA TGCGGCGTGCTCGGACAGCCGAGTTCCACTGAAGCTTTCTTT. The V and J genes are TRBV29-1 and TRBJ1-1; possibly TRBD1 for D (6 bases). The CDR3 runs to 14 residues. Germline CDR1 SQVTM, CDR2 ANQGSEA.

The CDR3 here is CASSLVSNANTEAFF. As DNA, the CDR3 is TGCGCCAGCAGCTTGGTTAGCAATGCGAACACTGAAGCTTTCTTT. The V call is TRBV5-1, the J call TRBJ1-1, with no clear D. The CDR3 consists of 15 residues. Trimming removed 0 bases from V and 1 base from J, with 10 bases in between. Germline V gives CDR1 SGHRS, CDR2 YFSETQ.

This clonotype was seen many times. The rearrangement joins TRBV10-3 to TRBJ2-5, with D possibly TRBD1 on 5 matching bases. CDR1 ENHRY and CDR2 SYGVKD come from the germline V gene. V shed 7 bases and J shed 0 bases, with 9 bases lying between them. The length of the CDR3 is 13 residues. The CDR3 here is CAIKSDNQETQYF. The CDR3 DNA sequence: TGTGCCATCAAGTCGGACAACCAAGAGACCCAGTACTTC.

The CDR3 protein is CASSQGGGGREQYF. The CDR3 DNA follows: TGTGCCAGCAGCCAAGGGGGGGGGGGACGTGAGCAGTACTTC. The chain recombines TRBV19 with TRBJ2-7; D is perhaps TRBD2 (7 bases). The germline V gene has CDR1 LNHDA and CDR2 SQIVND (reference sequence). The CDR3 has 14 amino acids. Trimming shortened V by 9 bases and J by 7 bases, and 22 bases separated the two germline ends.